The following is a T cell receptor beta chain sequence with its context. Its antigen is undetermined. The sample belongs to a study of cytomegalovirus exposure and HLA in healthy donors. Study information: A later analysis reported the same platform for the approximately 110 validation repertoires and the approximately 670 first-cohort repertoires. Study-wide results and limits: Cytomegalovirus association was listed for about 170 TCR beta chains. Many donors shared some public TCRs, even though most TCR sequences were rare.

Measured with immunoSEQ multiplex PCR; TCRdb has only the in-frame clones, and not every one. The sample holds some 170,000 clones; approximately 96% are singletons and the top ten take approximately 1%. In germline, CDR1 is SQVTM, CDR2 ANQGSEA. The CDR3 consists of 14 residues. J was trimmed by 8 bases and V by 7 bases; bases with no gene match: 9. The chain has TRBV29-1 and TRBJ2-1, with 12 bases that match TRBD2. This receptor was obtained from a young woman in good health and CMV-seronegative. The sample consisted of PBMCs. CDR3 sequence: CSDGTSGGLDEQFF. The CDR3, as DNA: TGCAGCGACGGAACTAGCGGGGGGCTTGATGAGCAGTTCTTC.